One sample yielded the 21 T cell receptor beta chains listed below, sequenced in a study of read filtering for tumor transcriptome and immune sequencing. Molecular barcoded adaptors covering alpha/delta and beta/gamma chains were used on about 0.4 ug RNA. TCRdb reprocessed the reads via MiXCR and lists one record per CDR3 protein. Of roughly 61,000 distinct CDR3 sequences in the sample, 9% to 15% are singletons; the top ten hold 16%. Source material: a population of CD138-negative cells sorted from bone marrow. The receptors shown here come from a donor over 35 with multiple myeloma.

The table lists this clonotype with many counts. The chain has TRBV5-1 and TRBJ2-6; D is unclear. Per germline, CDR1 SGHRS and CDR2 YFSETQ. The germline V and J ends were trimmed by 5 bases and 2 bases, with 8 bases remaining between them. The CDR3 covers 14 residues. The CDR3 nucleotides read TGCGCCAGCAGGCCAACTACTGGGGCCAACGTCCTGACTTTC. Translation gives CASRPTTGANVLTF.

This clonotype was recorded many times. The rearrangement links TRBV5-1 to TRBJ1-1; D unresolved. V gave up 0 bases and J gave up 11 bases, with 11 bases separating them. Germline assignment: CDR1 SGHRS and CDR2 YFSETQ. This CDR3 region has 12 residues. CDR3 bases: TGCGCCAGCAGCTTGGAGACCGGCGCGGCTTTCTTT. Amino acids: CASSLETGAAFF.

This clonotype showed up many times. The chain carries TRBV6-5 and TRBJ2-1; 7 bases are a match to TRBD1. The CDR3 covers 16 residues. Looked up from germline, CDR1 is MNHEY and CDR2 is SVGAGI. J lost 3 bases, V lost 7 bases, and 12 bases had no gene match. CDR3 sequence: CASKIRQGYDYNEQFF. The DNA for the CDR3 is TGTGCCAGCAAGATCCGACAGGGCTACGACTACAATGAGCAGTTCTTC.

In its sample, this clonotype was seen many times. This chain connects TRBV6-5 to TRBJ2-3; D remains unclear. The ends were cut back, 2 bases at V and 6 bases at J, with 9 bases in the middle. Per the germline V gene, CDR1 is MNHEY and CDR2 is SVGAGI. The CDR3 is 13 amino acids. CDR3 nucleotide sequence: TGTGCCAGCAGTTACGTCGCGACGGATACGCAGTATTTT. This translates into CASSYVATDTQYF.

A note on this clonotype: A single base separates this from a much larger clone, so it may be a read error. The chain has TRBV6-5 and TRBJ2-7, with 8 positions matching TRBD1. The CDR3 has 15 residues. V shed 6 bases, J shed 3 bases, and the junction held 10 bases outside the gene matches. Germline V gene data show CDR1 as MNHEY and CDR2 as SVGAGI. The CDR3 nucleotides are TGTGCCAGCAGCAGGACAGGGAGGTACGACTACGAGCAGTACTTC. It encodes CASSRTGRYDYEQYF.

Regarding this clonotype: An end of the junction differs from the germline gene, which may be a read error. The CDR3 nucleotides are TGTGCCAGTAGTATAAGCCTCCAGGGACTGTTCACTGTAGCTTTCTTT. It is translated as CASSISLQGLFTVAFF. The gene calls are TRBV19 and TRBJ1-1; possible D gene TRBD1, 5 bases. The length of the CDR3 is 16 residues. Germline V gene data show CDR1 as LNHDA and CDR2 as SQIVND (reference sequence).

This clonotype was detected ten times or more. J is TRBJ1-1 and V is TRBV3-1; tentative D call: TRBD1 (5 bases). CDR3 length: 15 amino acids. The V end lost 7 bases, the J end lost 0 bases, and 15 bases lay between the germline ends. In germline, CDR1 is LGHDT, CDR2 YNNKEL (reference sequence). CDR3 sequence (DNA): TGTGCCAGCACCCAGACAGAAAACTTGAACACTGAAGCTTTCTTT. This encodes CASTQTENLNTEAFF.

This clonotype was found many times. This chain uses TRBV14 with TRBJ1-4; D ambiguous. CDR1 and CDR2 from the germline V gene are SGHDN and FVKESK. This CDR3 region has 12 residues. V was cut by 1 base and J by 8 bases, with 5 bases left in between. CDR3 loop: CASSQVREKLFF. The CDR3 DNA sequence: TGTGCCAGCAGCCAAGTCAGAGAAAAACTGTTTTTT.

A few counts support this clonotype. The V gene is TRBV20-1, the J gene TRBJ1-5; tentative D call: TRBD1 (5 bases). Germline CDR1 reads DFQATT; CDR2 reads SNEGSKA (reference sequence). The CDR3 length is 17 residues. V was trimmed by 4 bases and J by 1 base, leaving 20 bases between them. The CDR3 coding sequence is TGCAGTGCTAACTGGCAGGGATTTTTAGGGAGCAATCAGCCCCAGCATTTT. Translation: CSANWQGFLGSNQPQHF.

There are many counts of this clonotype. This clone may be a read error of a much larger clone one base away. The chain links TRBV7-2 to TRBJ2-1, with D uncertain. In germline, CDR1 is SGHTA, CDR2 FQGNSA. This CDR3 contains 14 residues. In DNA, the CDR3 is TGTGCCAGCAGCTCGAGGAAATCCTACAATGGGCAGTTCTTC. Translated, it gives CASSSRKSYNGQFF.

This clonotype was counted many times. The genes are TRBV20-1 and TRBJ1-1; D not resolved. V shed 8 bases and J shed 5 bases, with 12 bases lying between them. CDR1 is DFQATT, CDR2 SNEGSKA, per germline (reference sequence). The CDR3 loop spans 11 amino acids. The CDR3 protein is CSPDRWTEAFF. The CDR3 DNA reads TGCAGTCCCGATCGGTGGACTGAAGCTTTCTTT.

About this clonotype: Germline and junction disagree at one end, which may indicate a read error. The chain couples TRBV20-1 to TRBJ1-2; perhaps TRBD1 as D (5 bases). Germline V gene data show CDR1 as DFQATT and CDR2 as SNEGSKA (reference sequence). This CDR3 has 16 amino acids. CDR3 coding DNA: TGCAGTGCTAGAAGTGATGACGGGGTGGACAACTACGGCTACACCTTC. Translation gives CSARSDDGVDNYGYTF.

This clonotype was counted many times. The CDR3 nucleotides are TGTGCCAGCAGACCCCGTGGGTCGAACACCGGGGAGCTGTTTTTT. It codes for CASRPRGSNTGELFF. This chain links TRBV6-2 or TRBV6-3 with TRBJ2-2, with unresolved D. Per germline, CDR1 MNHEY and CDR2 SVGEGT. Trimming cost V 6 bases and J 0 bases, with 11 bases left between them. The CDR3 has 15 residues.

This clonotype was seen repeatedly, ten times or more. The V gene is TRBV15, the J gene TRBJ2-5; the match to TRBD2 covers 10 bases. Germline V gene data show CDR1 as LNHNV and CDR2 as YYDKDF (reference sequence). V lost 1 base to trimming and J lost 0 bases; unmatched junction nucleotides: 5. This CDR3 has 17 amino acids. The CDR3 loop reads CATSRGAAGGYQETQYF. The CDR3 DNA reads TGTGCCACCAGCAGAGGGGCAGCGGGGGGGTACCAAGAGACCCAGTACTTC.

As concerns this clonotype: A clone one base away is much larger, so this may be a read error. The chain joins TRBV2 to TRBJ2-5, with a possible D match to TRBD2 (6 bases). V lost 8 bases and J 9 bases, leaving 16 bases between the germline ends. Germline CDR1 and CDR2: SNHLY and FYNNEI. This CDR3 contains 12 residues. CDR3 coding DNA: TGTGCCAGCGGGCTAGCAGGCGGGGCCCAGTACTTC. Protein product: CASGLAGGAQYF. The full variable domain, completed using reference TRBV2 and TRBJ2-5, is EPEVTQTPSHQVTQMGQEVILRCVPISNHLYFYWYRQILGQKVEFLVSFYNNEISEKSEIFDDQFSVERPDGSNFTLKIRSTKLEDSAMYFCASGLAGGAQYFGPGTRLLVL.

The chain joins TRBV11-2 to TRBJ2-3; D perhaps matches TRBD1 (6 bases). This CDR3 has 14 amino acids. In germline, CDR1 is SGHAT, CDR2 FQNNGV. The V end lost 1 base, the J end lost 6 bases, and 11 bases lay between the germline ends. The CDR3 nucleotides read TGTGCCAGCAGCTTAGCCAGGGGCCGGGATACGCAGTATTTT. This codes for CASSLARGRDTQYF.

This clonotype has a count of ten or more. This chain joins TRBV12-3 or TRBV12-4 and TRBJ2-5; a possible D gene is TRBD1 (6 bases). This CDR3 is 13 amino acids long. Deletions cut 5 bases from V and 5 bases from J, with 12 bases between. The CDR3 reads CASSTSQGETQYF. CDR3 DNA sequence: TGTGCCAGCAGTACCTCCCAGGGGGAGACCCAGTACTTC.

This clonotype occurred many times. The rearrangement joins TRBV3-1 to TRBJ2-1; 12 positions match TRBD2. Germline V CDR1 and CDR2: LGHDT, YNNKEL (reference sequence). The CDR3 spans 16 residues. Trimming removed 0 bases from V and 9 bases from J; junction bases left unmatched: 6. CDR3 sequence: CASSQDQGLAGLEQFF. The CDR3 bases are TGTGCCAGCAGCCAAGATCAGGGACTAGCGGGTCTTGAGCAGTTCTTC.

There are many counts of this clonotype. This sequence joins TRBV6-5 and TRBJ1-2; D not resolved. The CDR3 consists of 15 residues. V lost 2 bases and J 7 bases, leaving 17 bases between the germline ends. CDR1 and CDR2 (germline): MNHEY, SVGAGI. The CDR3 here is CASSYRSGYSGGYTF. Written as DNA, the CDR3 is TGTGCCAGCAGTTACCGGTCGGGGTATTCTGGTGGCTACACCTTC.

This clonotype was recorded at least ten times. The rearrangement uses TRBV20-1 and TRBJ1-2; D possibly corresponds to TRBD1 (6 bases). From germline, CDR1 is DFQATT and CDR2 SNEGSKA (reference sequence). Trimming took off 1 base at V and 4 bases at J, with 16 bases between the two ends. This CDR3 is built from 15 residues. As DNA, the CDR3 is TGCAGTGCTAGAGTAGCAGGGGTTCCTGCCTATGGCTACACCTTC. Its protein is CSARVAGVPAYGYTF.

This clonotype was detected ten times or more. This chain uses TRBV20-1 with TRBJ2-3; 10 bases are shared with TRBD2. This CDR3 is 15 amino acids long. V lost 4 bases to trimming and J lost 0 bases; unmatched junction nucleotides: 4. CDR1 DFQATT and CDR2 SNEGSKA come from the germline V gene (reference sequence). CDR3 sequence reads: CSANKRGGSTDTQYF. The CDR3 coding sequence is TGCAGTGCTAACAAGCGGGGGGGCAGCACAGATACGCAGTATTTT.